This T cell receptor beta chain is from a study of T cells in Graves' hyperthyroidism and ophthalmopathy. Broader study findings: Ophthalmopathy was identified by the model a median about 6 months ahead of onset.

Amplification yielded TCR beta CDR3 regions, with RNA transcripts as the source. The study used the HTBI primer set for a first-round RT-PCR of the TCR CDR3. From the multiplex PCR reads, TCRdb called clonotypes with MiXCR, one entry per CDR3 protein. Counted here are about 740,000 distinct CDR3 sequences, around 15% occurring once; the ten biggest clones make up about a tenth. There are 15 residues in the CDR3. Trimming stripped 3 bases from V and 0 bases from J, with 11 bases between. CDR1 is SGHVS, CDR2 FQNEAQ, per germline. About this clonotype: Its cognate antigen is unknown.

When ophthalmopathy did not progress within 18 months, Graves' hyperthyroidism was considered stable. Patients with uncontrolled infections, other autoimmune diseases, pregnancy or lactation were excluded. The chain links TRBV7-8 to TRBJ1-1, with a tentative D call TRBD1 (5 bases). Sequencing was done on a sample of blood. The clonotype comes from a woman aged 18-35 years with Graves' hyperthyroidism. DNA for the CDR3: TGTGCCAGCAGCTTTAGGGGCAGCCTGAACACTGAAGCTTTCTTT. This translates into CASSFRGSLNTEAFF.